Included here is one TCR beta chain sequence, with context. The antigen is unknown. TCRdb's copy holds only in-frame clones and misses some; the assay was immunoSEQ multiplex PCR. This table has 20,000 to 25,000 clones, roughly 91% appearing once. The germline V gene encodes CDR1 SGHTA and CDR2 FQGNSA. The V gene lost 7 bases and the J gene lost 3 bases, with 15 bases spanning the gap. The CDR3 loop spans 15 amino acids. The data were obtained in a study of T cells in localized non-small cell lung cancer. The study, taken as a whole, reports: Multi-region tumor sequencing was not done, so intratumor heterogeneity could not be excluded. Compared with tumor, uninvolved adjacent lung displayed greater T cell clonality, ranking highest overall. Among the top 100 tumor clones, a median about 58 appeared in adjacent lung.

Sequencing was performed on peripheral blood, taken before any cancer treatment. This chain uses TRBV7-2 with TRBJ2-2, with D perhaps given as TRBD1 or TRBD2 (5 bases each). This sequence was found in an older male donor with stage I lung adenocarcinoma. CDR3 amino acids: CASTPGLGDTGELFF. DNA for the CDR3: TGTGCCAGCACCCCGGGGCTTGGGGACACCGGGGAGCTGTTTTTT.